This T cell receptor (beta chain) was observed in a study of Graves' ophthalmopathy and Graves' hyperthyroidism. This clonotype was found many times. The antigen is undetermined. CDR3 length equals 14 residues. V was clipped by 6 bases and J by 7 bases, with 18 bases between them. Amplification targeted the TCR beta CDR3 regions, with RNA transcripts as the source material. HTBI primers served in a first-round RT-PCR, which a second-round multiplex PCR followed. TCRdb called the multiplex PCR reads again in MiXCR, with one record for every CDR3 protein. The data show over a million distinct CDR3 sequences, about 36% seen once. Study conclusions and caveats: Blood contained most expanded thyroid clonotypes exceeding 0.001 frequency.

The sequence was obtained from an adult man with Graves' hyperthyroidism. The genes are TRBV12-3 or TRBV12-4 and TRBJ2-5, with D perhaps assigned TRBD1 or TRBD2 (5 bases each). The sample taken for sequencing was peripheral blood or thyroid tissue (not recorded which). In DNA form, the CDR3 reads TGTGCCAGCAGCCCAGGGACCGCACGGGTGACCCAGTACTTC. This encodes CASSPGTARVTQYF.